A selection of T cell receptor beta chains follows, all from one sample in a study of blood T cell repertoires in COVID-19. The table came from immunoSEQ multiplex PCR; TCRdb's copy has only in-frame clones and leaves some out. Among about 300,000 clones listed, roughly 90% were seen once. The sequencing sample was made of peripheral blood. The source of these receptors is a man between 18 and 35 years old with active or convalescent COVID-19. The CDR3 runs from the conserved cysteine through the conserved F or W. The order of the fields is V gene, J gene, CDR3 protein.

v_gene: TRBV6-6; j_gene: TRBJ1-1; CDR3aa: CASSQGAGNTEAFF
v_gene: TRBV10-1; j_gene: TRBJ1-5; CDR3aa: CASSGPEGQPQHF
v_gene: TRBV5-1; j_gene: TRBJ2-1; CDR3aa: CASSLSEGSYNEQFF
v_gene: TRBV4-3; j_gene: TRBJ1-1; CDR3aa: CASSQGTGSGTEAFF
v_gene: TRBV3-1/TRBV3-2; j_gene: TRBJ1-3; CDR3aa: CASSQDLFGRRLGAGNTIYF
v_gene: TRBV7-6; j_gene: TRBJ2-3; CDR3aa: CASSLNTAGAPSTDTQYF
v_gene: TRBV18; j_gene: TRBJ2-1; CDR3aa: CASSRDRTYNEQFF
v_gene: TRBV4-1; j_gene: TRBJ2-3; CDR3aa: CASSLGGDTDTQYF
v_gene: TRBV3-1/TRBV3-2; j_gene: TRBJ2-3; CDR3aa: CASSGTSGGPDTQYF
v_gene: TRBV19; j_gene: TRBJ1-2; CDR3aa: CASSSRRGESSDYGYTF
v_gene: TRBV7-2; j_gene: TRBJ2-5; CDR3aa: CASSLVLAGAPGETQYF
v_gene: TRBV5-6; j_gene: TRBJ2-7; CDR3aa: CASSLSGYEQYF
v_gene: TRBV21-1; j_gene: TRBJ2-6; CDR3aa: CASSEKSRSGGAGANVLTF
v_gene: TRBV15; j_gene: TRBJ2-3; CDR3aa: CATSNRFSLATDTQYF
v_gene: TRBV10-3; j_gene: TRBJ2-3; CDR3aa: CAIRDKRGEVDTQYF
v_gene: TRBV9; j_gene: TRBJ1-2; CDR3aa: CASSVRRTPAPDYGYTF
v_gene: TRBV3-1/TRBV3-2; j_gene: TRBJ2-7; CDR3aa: CASSQDQGAGYEQYF
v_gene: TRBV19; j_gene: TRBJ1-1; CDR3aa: CASSIQTGPTEAFF
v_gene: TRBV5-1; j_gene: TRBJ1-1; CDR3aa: CASSLVATGGTEAFF
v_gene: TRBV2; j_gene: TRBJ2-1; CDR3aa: CASMGQYNEQFF
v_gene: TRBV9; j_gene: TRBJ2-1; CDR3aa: CASRRGGNMYEQFF
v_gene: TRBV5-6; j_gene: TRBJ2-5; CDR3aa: CASSLYRAQETQYF
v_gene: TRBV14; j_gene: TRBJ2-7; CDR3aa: CASSQGRRTDSYEQYF
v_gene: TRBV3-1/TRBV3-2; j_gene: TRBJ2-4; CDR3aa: CASSQSRKNTGDIAKNIQYF
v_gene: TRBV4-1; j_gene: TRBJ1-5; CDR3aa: CASSQNTGTGNQPQHF
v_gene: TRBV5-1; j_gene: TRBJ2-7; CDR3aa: CASGPRVPYEQYF
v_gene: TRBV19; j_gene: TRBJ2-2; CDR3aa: CASSMTGLAGYYTGELFF
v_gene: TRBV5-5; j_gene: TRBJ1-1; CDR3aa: CASSPGQMNTEAFF
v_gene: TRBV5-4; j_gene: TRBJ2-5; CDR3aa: CASSFELGTSEETQYF
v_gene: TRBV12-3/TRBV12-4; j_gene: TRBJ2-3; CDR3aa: CASSPGGDTQYF
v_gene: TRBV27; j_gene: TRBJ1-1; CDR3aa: CASSHGTGVTEAFF
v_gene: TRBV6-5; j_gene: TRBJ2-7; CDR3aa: CASSRQGASYEQYF
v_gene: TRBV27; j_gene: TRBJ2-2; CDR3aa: CASSFEVNTGELFF
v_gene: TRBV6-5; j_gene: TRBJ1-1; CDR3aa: CASSLAQLNTEAFF
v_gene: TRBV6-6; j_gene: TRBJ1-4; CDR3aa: CASSYLARGEKLFF
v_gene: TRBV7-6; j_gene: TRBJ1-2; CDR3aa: CASSEIGGLGYGYTF
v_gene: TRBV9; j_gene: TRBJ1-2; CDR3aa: CASSLNTGDYGYTF
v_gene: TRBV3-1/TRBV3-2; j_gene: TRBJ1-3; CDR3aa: CASSQDEEPGNTIYF
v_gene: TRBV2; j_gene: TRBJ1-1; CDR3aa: CASSPDRARAEAFF
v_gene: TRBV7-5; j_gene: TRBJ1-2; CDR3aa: CARSTRGQGAGGYTF
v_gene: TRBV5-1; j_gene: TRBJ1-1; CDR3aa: CASSVLQGSREAFF
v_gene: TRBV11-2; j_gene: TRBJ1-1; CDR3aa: CASSPGYRDTEAFF
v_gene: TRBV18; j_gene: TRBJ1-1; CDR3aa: CASSPLDRALNTEAFF